A single TCR beta chain is shown here with its context. What it binds is not known. V gave up 5 bases and J gave up 4 bases, with 12 bases separating them. The V gene's germline CDR1 is LNHNV and CDR2 YYDKDF (reference sequence). The length of the CDR3 is 14 residues. This specimen comes from a study of CD8 T cells in Susac syndrome. Study context: Patients with Susac syndrome were therapy-naive, on corticosteroids, or on intravenous immunoglobulin alone at the time that blood was drawn. Overall study findings and caveats: The CD4+ T cell repertoires, which came from Susac syndrome patients, showed no sign of clonal expansion. Regarding the TCR sequencing and HLA analysis, the study admitted that a relatively small number of individuals were involved.

Reverse transcription of 0.5 to 1 ug RNA used random hexamers. Multiplex immunoSEQ PCR targeted 54 Vbeta and 13 Jbeta TCR beta segments. TCRdb re-analysed the immunoSEQ multiplex PCR reads in MiXCR, keeping a single row per CDR3 protein. The data contain approximately 260,000 distinct CDR3 sequences, approximately 95% of them singletons. The sequence was obtained from a human donor with Susac syndrome. Sequenced material: CD4+ T cells from PBMCs. The chain is built from TRBV15 and TRBJ1-5; D might be TRBD1 (6 bases). CDR3 nucleotides: TGTGCCACCAGCCAAGGACAGCTGAATCAGCCCCAGCATTTT. This translates into CATSQGQLNQPQHF.